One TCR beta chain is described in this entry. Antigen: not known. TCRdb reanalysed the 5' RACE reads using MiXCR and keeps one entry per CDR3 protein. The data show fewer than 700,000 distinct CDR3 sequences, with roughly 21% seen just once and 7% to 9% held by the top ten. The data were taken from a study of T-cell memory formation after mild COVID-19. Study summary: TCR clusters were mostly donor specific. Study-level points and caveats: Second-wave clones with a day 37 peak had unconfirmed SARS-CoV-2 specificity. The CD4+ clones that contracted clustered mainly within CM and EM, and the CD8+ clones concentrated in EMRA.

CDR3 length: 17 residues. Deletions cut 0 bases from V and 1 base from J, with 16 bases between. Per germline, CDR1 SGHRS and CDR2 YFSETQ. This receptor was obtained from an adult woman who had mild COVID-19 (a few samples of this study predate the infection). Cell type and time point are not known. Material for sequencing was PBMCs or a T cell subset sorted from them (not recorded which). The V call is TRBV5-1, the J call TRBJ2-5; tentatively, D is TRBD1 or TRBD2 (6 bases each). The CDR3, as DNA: TGCGCCAGCAGCTTGGAACCCCCGGGGGCCTTCCAAGAGACCCAGTACTTC. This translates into CASSLEPPGAFQETQYF.